A selection of T cell receptor beta chains follows, all from one sample in a study of T cells in localized non-small cell lung cancer. Generated by immunoSEQ multiplex PCR, the TCRdb table keeps only in-frame clones and is missing some. This sample has about 19,000 clones, with under 95% found just once. The source material was peripheral blood, sampled before any cancer treatment. The origin of the receptors is a male donor at least 60 years old with stage I squamous cell lung carcinoma. Each CDR3 is given with its conserved first and last residue. A D gene is named only where the DNA matches it firmly. The listing skips clone size in some rows; elsewhere it reads once, few, many or a size class.

v_gene	abundance	d_gene	j_gene	CDR3aa	CDR3nt
TRBV27	.	.	TRBJ1-5	CASSLRGAQSNQPQHF	TGTGCCAGCAGTTTAAGGGGGGCGCAGAGCAATCAGCCCCAGCATTTT
TRBV10-3	.	.	TRBJ1-3	CAISEDGQFSGNTIYF	TGTGCCATCAGTGAGGACGGACAGTTCTCTGGAAACACCATATATTTT
TRBV7-8	.	TRBD1	TRBJ1-2	CASSPGQGNRYTF	TGTGCCAGCAGCCCCGGACAGGGGAATCGCTACACCTTC
TRBV5-1	.	.	TRBJ1-2	CASSLGGDSYGYTF	TGCGCCAGCAGCTTGGGAGGAGACTCTTATGGCTACACCTTC
TRBV5-1	.	.	TRBJ2-6	CASSLGGAGANVLTF	TGCGCCAGCAGCTTGGGAGGGGCTGGGGCCAACGTCCTGACTTTC
TRBV21-1	.	.	TRBJ2-2	CARAPYRGRCTGELFF	TGTGCCAGGGCGCCATACAGGGGGCGTTGCACCGGGGAGCTGTTTTTT
TRBV9	.	.	TRBJ2-3	CASSVGVGDGSSDTQYF	TGTGCCAGCAGCGTAGGTGTCGGGGACGGGAGTTCAGATACGCAGTATTTT
TRBV4-3	.	TRBD2	TRBJ2-1	CASSQGSGGLGISEQFF	TGCGCCAGCAGCCAAGGGTCGGGGGGACTAGGGATTAGTGAGCAGTTCTTC
TRBV19	.	.	TRBJ2-7	CASTGTSGDEQYF	TGTGCCAGTACCGGGACGTCGGGGGACGAGCAGTACTTC
TRBV21-1	.	.	TRBJ2-2	CASSKVFGGWIRDHTTGELFF	TGTGCCAGCAGCAAAGTTTTCGGCGGGTGGATTCGGGACCATACCACCGGGGAGCTGTTTTTT
TRBV5-8	.	TRBD1	TRBJ1-4	CAGNRGNEKLFF	TGTGCCGGAAACAGGGGGAATGAAAAACTGTTTTTT
TRBV30	.	.	TRBJ1-2	CAWSITYGYTF	TGTGCCTGGAGTATTACGTATGGCTACACCTTC
TRBV7-9	.	.	TRBJ2-4	CASSLDRRENIQYF	TGTGCCAGCAGCTTAGACCGTAGGGAAAACATTCAGTACTTC
TRBV5-1	.	TRBD1	TRBJ2-3	CASSLGTGGTDTQYF	TGCGCCAGCAGCTTGGGCACAGGGGGCACAGATACGCAGTATTTT
TRBV5-1	.	.	TRBJ1-2	CASSLDDNYGYTF	TGCGCCAGCAGCTTGGACGATAACTATGGCTACACCTTC
TRBV7-6	.	TRBD1	TRBJ2-7	CASSLQRPSGRQGFYEQYF	TGTGCCAGCAGCCTCCAACGACCCTCTGGACGACAGGGGTTCTACGAGCAGTACTTC
TRBV27	.	TRBD2	TRBJ2-7	CASSLWLAGGPSEQYF	TGTGCCAGCAGTTTATGGCTAGCGGGAGGGCCTAGCGAGCAGTACTTC
TRBV30	.	.	TRBJ2-2	CAWSAPVEAGELFF	TGTGCCTGGAGTGCGCCCGTGGAGGCCGGGGAGCTGTTTTTT
TRBV6-5	.	.	TRBJ1-1	CASRPQDPNTEAFF	TGTGCCAGCAGACCACAGGATCCTAACACTGAAGCTTTCTTT
TRBV19	.	TRBD1	TRBJ2-7	CASSIETGETYEQYF	TGTGCCAGTAGTATAGAGACAGGGGAAACCTACGAGCAGTACTTC
TRBV10-1	.	.	TRBJ2-3	CASREDTQYF	TGCGCCAGCAGGGAAGATACGCAGTATTTT
TRBV29-1	.	.	TRBJ1-3	CSVEDSGNTIYF	TGCAGCGTTGAAGATTCCGGAAACACCATATATTTT
TRBV27	.	.	TRBJ1-5	CASSFQNQPQHF	TGTGCCAGCAGTTTCCAAAATCAGCCCCAGCATTTT
TRBV11-2	.	.	TRBJ2-7	CASSSTATYEQYF	TGTGCCAGCAGCTCGACCGCGACCTACGAGCAGTACTTC
TRBV9	.	.	TRBJ2-2	CASRRVSNTGELFF	TGTGCCAGCAGGAGGGTCTCGAACACCGGGGAGCTGTTTTTT
TRBV27	once	.	TRBJ1-4	CASSIGVEDEKLFF	TGTGCCAGCAGTATAGGGGTGGAGGATGAAAAACTGTTTTTT
TRBV6-6	.	.	TRBJ1-1	CASSYSVGLGTEAFF	TGTGCCAGCAGTTACTCAGTGGGTTTGGGCACTGAAGCTTTCTTT
TRBV15	few	.	TRBJ1-2	CATSRVRGDGYTF	TGTGCCACCAGCAGAGTGCGGGGAGACGGCTACACCTTC
TRBV30	.	.	TRBJ2-7	CAWSVNGGNYEQYF	TGTGCCTGGAGTGTAAATGGTGGTAACTACGAGCAGTACTTC
TRBV7-8	few	.	TRBJ1-5	CASSLGGGTIVNQPQHF	TGTGCCAGCAGCTTAGGCGGAGGTACTATCGTCAATCAGCCCCAGCATTTT
TRBV19	.	TRBD1	TRBJ1-5	CASSIAGQGNQPQHF	TGTGCCAGTAGTATTGCGGGACAGGGAAATCAGCCCCAGCATTTT
TRBV7-9	.	TRBD2	TRBJ2-7	CASSSDGRWASEQYF	TGTGCCAGCAGCTCCGACGGGAGGTGGGCAAGCGAGCAGTACTTC
TRBV7-2	.	.	TRBJ2-2	CASSLAVGPGELFF	TGTGCCAGCAGCTTAGCGGTGGGGCCCGGGGAGCTGTTTTTT
TRBV7-2	.	TRBD1	TRBJ2-7	CASSWRQGVFEQYF	TGTGCCAGCAGCTGGAGACAGGGGGTCTTCGAGCAGTACTTC
TRBV6-5	.	TRBD1	TRBJ2-5	CASSSHPRGRGETQYF	TGTGCCAGCAGTTCTCACCCCAGGGGGCGGGGAGAGACCCAGTACTTC
TRBV7-9	.	TRBD2	TRBJ2-7	CASSHPPSGRYEQYF	TGTGCCAGCAGCCACCCCCCTAGCGGGAGATACGAGCAGTACTTC
TRBV7-8	.	.	TRBJ2-3	CASSSKLVAVSDTQYF	TGTGCCAGCAGCTCTAAATTGGTAGCGGTCTCAGATACGCAGTATTTT
TRBV2	.	.	TRBJ1-2	CASSEAHSYYGYTF	TGTGCCAGCAGTGAAGCACACAGCTACTATGGCTACACCTTC
TRBV10-3	.	.	TRBJ2-5	CAISESLGGSERETQYF	TGTGCCATCAGTGAGTCCCTAGGGGGTAGTGAGAGAGAGACCCAGTACTTC
TRBV11-2	.	TRBD1	TRBJ1-2	CASSFRDSRGYTF	TGTGCCAGCAGCTTCAGGGACAGCAGGGGCTACACCTTC
TRBV28	.	TRBD2	TRBJ2-7	CASSLILAGGSYEQYF	TGTGCCAGCAGTTTAATACTAGCGGGAGGGTCCTACGAGCAGTACTTC
TRBV28	once	.	TRBJ1-1	CASSFQGPAEAFF	TGTGCCAGCAGTTTTCAGGGCCCGGCTGAAGCTTTCTTT
TRBV7-2	.	.	TRBJ1-2	CASSLTGSEPRGYTF	TGTGCCAGCAGCTTAACAGGGTCTGAGCCGAGGGGCTACACCTTC
TRBV28	.	.	TRBJ1-4	CASSAHGVGEKLFF	TGTGCCAGCAGTGCGCATGGGGTCGGTGAAAAACTGTTTTTT
TRBV7-9	.	.	TRBJ1-5	CASSLLGGSNQPQHF	TGTGCCAGCAGCTTATTGGGGGGGAGCAATCAGCCCCAGCATTTT